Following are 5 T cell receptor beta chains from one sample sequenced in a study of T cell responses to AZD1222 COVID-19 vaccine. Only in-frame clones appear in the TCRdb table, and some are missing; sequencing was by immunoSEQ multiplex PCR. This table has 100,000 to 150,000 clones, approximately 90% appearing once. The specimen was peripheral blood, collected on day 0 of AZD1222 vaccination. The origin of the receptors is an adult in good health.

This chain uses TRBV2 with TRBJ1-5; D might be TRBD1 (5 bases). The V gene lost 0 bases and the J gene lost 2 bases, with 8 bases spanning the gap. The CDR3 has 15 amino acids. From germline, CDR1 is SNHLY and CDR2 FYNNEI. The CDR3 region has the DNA TGTGCCAGCAGTGAAGCGGGGGGTGGCAATCAGCCCCAGCATTTT. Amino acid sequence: CASSEAGGGNQPQHF.

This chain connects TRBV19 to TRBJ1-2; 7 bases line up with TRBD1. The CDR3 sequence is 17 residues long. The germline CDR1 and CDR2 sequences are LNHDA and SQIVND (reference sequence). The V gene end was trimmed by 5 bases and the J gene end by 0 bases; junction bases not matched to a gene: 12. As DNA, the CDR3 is TGTGCCAGTAGTGGACGGGAAGGGGGCTATACTAACTATGGCTACACCTTC. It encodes CASSGREGGYTNYGYTF.

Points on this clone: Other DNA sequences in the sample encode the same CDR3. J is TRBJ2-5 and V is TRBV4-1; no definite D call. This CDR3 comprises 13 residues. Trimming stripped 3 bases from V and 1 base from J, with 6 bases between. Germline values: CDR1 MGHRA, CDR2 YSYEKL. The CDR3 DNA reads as TGCGCCAGCAGCCAGGGATTCCAAGAGACCCAGTACTTC. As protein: CASSQGFQETQYF.

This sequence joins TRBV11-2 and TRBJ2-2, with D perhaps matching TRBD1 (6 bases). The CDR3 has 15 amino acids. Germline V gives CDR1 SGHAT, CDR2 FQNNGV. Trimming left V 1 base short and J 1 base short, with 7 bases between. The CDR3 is CASSLAGQNTGELFF. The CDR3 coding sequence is TGTGCCAGCAGCTTAGCGGGACAGAACACCGGGGAGCTGTTTTTT. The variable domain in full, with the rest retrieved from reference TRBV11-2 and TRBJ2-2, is EAGVAQSPRYKIIEKRQSVAFWCNPISGHATLYWYQQILGQGPKLLIQFQNNGVVDDSQLPKDRFSAERLKGVDSTLKIQPAKLEDSAVYLCASSLAGQNTGELFFGEGSRLTVL.

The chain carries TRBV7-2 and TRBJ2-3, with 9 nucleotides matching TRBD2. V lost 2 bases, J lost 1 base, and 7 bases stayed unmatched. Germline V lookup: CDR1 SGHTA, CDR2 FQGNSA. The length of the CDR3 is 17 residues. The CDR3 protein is CASSLRPLAGGTDTQYF. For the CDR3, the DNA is TGTGCCAGCAGCTTAAGGCCCTTAGCGGGGGGCACAGATACGCAGTATTTT.